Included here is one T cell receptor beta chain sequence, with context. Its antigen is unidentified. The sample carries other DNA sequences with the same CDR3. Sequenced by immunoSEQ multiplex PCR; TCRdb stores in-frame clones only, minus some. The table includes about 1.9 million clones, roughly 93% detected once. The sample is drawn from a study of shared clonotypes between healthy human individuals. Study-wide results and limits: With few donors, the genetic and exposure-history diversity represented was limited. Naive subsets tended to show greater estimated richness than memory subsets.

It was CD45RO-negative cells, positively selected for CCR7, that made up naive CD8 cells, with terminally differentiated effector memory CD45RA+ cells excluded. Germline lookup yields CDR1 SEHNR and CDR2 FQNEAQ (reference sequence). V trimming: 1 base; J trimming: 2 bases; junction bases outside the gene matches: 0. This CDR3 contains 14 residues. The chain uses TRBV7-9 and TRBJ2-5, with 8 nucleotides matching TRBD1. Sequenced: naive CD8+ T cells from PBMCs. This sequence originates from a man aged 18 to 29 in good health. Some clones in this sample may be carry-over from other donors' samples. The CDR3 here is CASSLGTGQETQYF. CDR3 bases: TGTGCCAGCAGCTTAGGGACAGGGCAAGAGACCCAGTACTTC.